This entry lists 24 T cell receptor beta chains sequenced from one sample in a study of T cell changes during pregnancy in multiple sclerosis. Using immunoSEQ multiplex PCR, the repertoire was profiled, and TCRdb retains in-frame clones only, with some absent. The table includes fewer than 85,000 clones, 92% detected once. The sequencing here drew on peripheral blood, taken in the second trimester of pregnancy. Receptor source: a female donor with multiple sclerosis, enrolled in a pregnancy study.

This clone turned up a few times. The J gene is TRBJ2-3, the V gene TRBV5-1, with 8 bases matching TRBD2. The CDR3 has 14 residues. Germline values: CDR1 SGHRS, CDR2 YFSETQ. Trimming cost V 5 bases and J 3 bases; bases outside gene matches: 5. The CDR3 region is CASSREGLTDTQYF. CDR3 nucleotide sequence: TGCGCCAGCAGTCGGGAGGGCCTAACAGATACGCAGTATTTT.

The V gene is TRBV6-5, the J gene TRBJ2-7; TRBD2 aligns across 12 bases. The junction had 7 bases not matched to a gene; V was cut back by 6 bases and J by 4 bases. This CDR3 is built from 15 residues. Germline V CDR1 and CDR2: MNHEY, SVGAGI. The CDR3 sequence is CASRSLAGGRYEQYF. CDR3 coding DNA: TGTGCCAGCAGATCACTAGCGGGAGGACGGTACGAGCAGTACTTC.

The chain combines TRBV10-3 with TRBJ2-7, with 13 positions matching TRBD2. The CDR3 spans 16 residues. CDR1 ENHRY and CDR2 SYGVKD come from the germline V gene. V trimming: 5 bases; J trimming: 1 base; junction bases outside the gene matches: 5. CDR3: CAISTGLAGVSYEQYF. The CDR3 DNA sequence: TGTGCCATCAGTACCGGACTAGCGGGAGTGTCCTACGAGCAGTACTTC.

This clone was detected once. The chain recombines TRBV18 with TRBJ2-7, with D possibly TRBD2 on 6 matching bases. Germline CDR1 and CDR2: KGHSH and LQKENI. Trimming shortened V by 8 bases and J by 0 bases, and 14 bases separated the two germline ends. The CDR3 has 14 amino acids. The DNA for the CDR3 is TGTGCCAGCCACGGGACTCTGAGCTCCTACGAGCAGTACTTC. The encoded protein is CASHGTLSSYEQYF.

This sequence joins TRBV28 and TRBJ2-3, with TRBD2 as a possible D gene (6 bases). Germline assignment: CDR1 MDHEN and CDR2 SYDVKM. The V end lost 4 bases, the J end lost 1 base, and 15 bases lay between the germline ends. This CDR3 comprises 16 residues. CDR3 in amino acids: CASSSMGSGGTDTQYF. CDR3 in DNA: TGTGCCAGCAGTTCTATGGGTAGCGGTGGCACAGATACGCAGTATTTT.

The chain recombines TRBV7-9 with TRBJ1-1; D gene unclear. CDR1 and CDR2 from the germline V gene are SEHNR and FQNEAQ (reference sequence). Trimming took off 5 bases at V and 5 bases at J, with 9 bases between the two ends. The CDR3 extends over 12 amino acids. The CDR3 loop is CASSIGETEAFF. CDR3 DNA sequence: TGTGCCAGCAGCATCGGGGAAACTGAAGCTTTCTTT.

This rearrangement joins TRBV18 to TRBJ1-6, with no clear D. CDR3 length: 13 residues. Trimming removed 2 bases at V and 12 bases at J, with 11 bases between. Germline V lookup: CDR1 KGHSH, CDR2 LQKENI. The CDR3 DNA is TGTGCCAGCTCACCAGAGGGTCGAGGACCCCTCCACTTT. This codes for CASSPEGRGPLHF.

This chain connects TRBV7-2 to TRBJ2-7; D is undetermined. Germline loops: CDR1 SGHTA, CDR2 FQGNSA. V was cut by 5 bases and J by 3 bases, with 20 bases left in between. The length of the CDR3 is 16 residues. The DNA of the CDR3 is TGTGCCAGCAGCCAAGAAAGACACAAACCGTACTACGAGCAGTACTTC. Translating gives CASSQERHKPYYEQYF. Filled out from reference TRBV7-2 and TRBJ2-7, the complete variable domain reads GAGVSQSPSNKVTEKGKDVELRCDPISGHTALYWYRQSLGQGLEFLIYFQGNSAPDKSGLPSDRFSAERTGGSVSTLTIQRTQQEDSAVYLCASSQERHKPYYEQYFGPGTRLTVT.

The chain is built from TRBV4-3 and TRBJ2-1; possible D gene TRBD2, 6 bases. There are 16 residues in the CDR3. Germline lookup yields CDR1 LGHNA and CDR2 YSLEER. V dropped 0 bases and J dropped 2 bases, with 11 bases sitting between them. CDR3 residues: CASSQELRGAYNEQFF. CDR3 DNA sequence: TGCGCCAGCAGCCAAGAATTGCGGGGCGCCTACAATGAGCAGTTCTTC.

This chain connects TRBV27 to TRBJ1-2; 8 bases are shared with TRBD1. The germline V gene has CDR1 MNHEY and CDR2 SMNVEV (reference sequence). V was pared by 5 bases and J by 8 bases, with 7 bases of the junction left unmatched. CDR3 size: 13 residues. This CDR3 reads CASSPRTGLGYTF. The CDR3 DNA is TGTGCCAGCAGTCCAAGGACAGGGTTGGGCTACACCTTC.

The rearrangement links TRBV7-9 to TRBJ1-2, with 8 bases aligning to TRBD1. The V gene end was trimmed by 5 bases and the J gene end by 5 bases; junction bases not matched to a gene: 7. The CDR3 has 14 residues. From germline, CDR1 is SEHNR and CDR2 FQNEAQ (reference sequence). The CDR3 DNA sequence: TGTGCCAGCAGCCCAAGGACAGGGTCATATGGCTACACCTTC. Translating gives CASSPRTGSYGYTF.

The V gene is TRBV19, the J gene TRBJ1-3, with 7 bases aligning to TRBD1. V trimming: 5 bases; J trimming: 8 bases; junction bases outside the gene matches: 9. The CDR3 runs to 14 residues. Germline CDR1 reads LNHDA; CDR2 reads SQIVND (reference sequence). CDR3 loop: CASSSHAGGYTIYF. As DNA, the CDR3 is TGTGCCAGTAGTTCCCACGCAGGGGGATACACCATATATTTT.

The chain recombines TRBV7-2 with TRBJ2-4, with D uncertain. Germline lookup yields CDR1 SGHTA and CDR2 FQGNSA. This CDR3 is built from 15 residues. Deletions cut 1 base from V and 9 bases from J, with 16 bases between. The CDR3 DNA reads TGTGCCAGCAGCTTAGATCCACAGATCAATCCCATTCAGTACTTC. Translation gives CASSLDPQINPIQYF.

V gene TRBV28 combines with J gene TRBJ2-5, with TRBD2 as a possible D gene (6 bases). Trimming left V 6 bases short and J 1 base short, with 12 bases between. Germline CDR1 MDHEN, CDR2 SYDVKM. This CDR3 spans 14 amino acids. CDR3 loop: CASSNPGGQETQYF. The CDR3 DNA reads TGTGCCAGCAGCAACCCCGGGGGCCAAGAGACCCAGTACTTC.

The chain links TRBV19 to TRBJ1-4; 8 bases map to TRBD1. This CDR3 spans 15 amino acids. V lost 6 bases, J lost 10 bases, and 13 bases stayed unmatched. Germline values: CDR1 LNHDA, CDR2 SQIVND (reference sequence). The CDR3 coding sequence is TGTGCCAGTAGATTCCTCGGGACAGGACCGGGAAAACTGTTTTTT. Translation: CASRFLGTGPGKLFF.

V usage is TRBV5-6 and J usage is TRBJ1-2; tentatively, D is TRBD1 (6 bases). V lost 3 bases and J 4 bases, leaving 10 bases between the germline ends. Germline assignment: CDR1 SGHDT and CDR2 YYEEEE. CDR3 length equals 13 residues. Written as DNA, the CDR3 is TGTGCCAGCAGCTGGACAGACTCCTATGGCTACACCTTC. This codes for CASSWTDSYGYTF. Full variable domain (missing parts from reference TRBV5-6 and TRBJ1-2): DAGVTQSPTHLIKTRGQQVTLRCSPKSGHDTVSWYQQALGQGPQFIFQYYEEEERQRGNFPDRFSGHQFPNYSSELNVNALLLGDSALYLCASSWTDSYGYTFGSGTRLTVV.

This rearrangement joins TRBV6-6 to TRBJ2-7, with D perhaps matching TRBD2 (5 bases). The V end was cut by 6 bases, the J end by 2 bases, with 17 bases between. Germline V gene data show CDR1 as MNHNY and CDR2 as SVGAGI (reference sequence). The CDR3 has 15 residues. As DNA, the CDR3 is TGTGCCAGCAGCTCCCACGACGGGAACCCCTACGAGCAGTACTTC. Its protein is CASSSHDGNPYEQYF.

J is TRBJ2-7 and V is TRBV2; D not resolved. This CDR3 comprises 11 residues. CDR1 and CDR2 (germline): SNHLY, FYNNEI. The V end lost 11 bases, the J end lost 6 bases, and 14 bases lay between the germline ends. CDR3 protein: CAFPQTGEQYF. The CDR3 DNA reads as TGTGCCTTCCCCCAAACGGGCGAGCAGTACTTC.

V and J are TRBV7-6 and TRBJ1-2, with 7 bases fitting TRBD1. Germline CDR1 reads SGHVS; CDR2 reads FNYEAQ. The CDR3 is 20 amino acids. After removal of 0 bases from V and 2 bases from J, the junction contained 18 bases not matched to a gene. The CDR3 loop reads CASSLAFRGPRQGENYGYTF. CDR3 sequence (DNA): TGTGCCAGCAGCTTAGCCTTTCGGGGCCCCCGACAGGGCGAGAACTATGGCTACACCTTC. Full variable domain (missing parts from reference TRBV7-6 and TRBJ1-2): GAGVSQSPRYKVTKRGQDVALRCDPISGHVSLYWYRQALGQGPEFLTYFNYEAQQDKSGLPNDRFSAERPEGSISTLTIQRTEQRDSAMYRCASSLAFRGPRQGENYGYTFGSGTRLTVV.

The chain joins TRBV10-3 to TRBJ2-5, with D maybe TRBD1 (5 bases). The CDR3 sequence is 14 residues long. From germline, CDR1 is ENHRY and CDR2 SYGVKD. Trimming took 6 bases from V and 4 from J, leaving 15 bases between them. In DNA form, the CDR3 reads TGTGCCATCAGCGGATTAGGGGTGGGAGAGACCCAGTACTTC. Translation gives CAISGLGVGETQYF.

This chain uses TRBV2 with TRBJ2-1; D unresolved. The CDR3 sequence is 14 residues long. V was shortened by 5 bases and J by 4 bases, with 12 bases between the two germline ends. CDR1 and CDR2 from the germline V gene are SNHLY and FYNNEI. CDR3 amino acids: CASSIAEIYNEQFF. CDR3 nucleotides: TGTGCCAGCAGTATCGCAGAAATATACAATGAGCAGTTCTTC.

The V call is TRBV5-5, the J call TRBJ1-5, with 8 nucleotides matching TRBD1. This CDR3 has 16 residues. The junction had 10 bases not matched to a gene; V was cut back by 4 bases and J by 4 bases. Germline V gene sequence: CDR1 SGHKS, CDR2 YYEKEE (reference sequence). The CDR3 region has the DNA TGTGCCAGCAGCCTTCGACAGGGGCGGGGGAATCAGCCCCAGCATTTT. Its protein product is CASSLRQGRGNQPQHF.

The chain couples TRBV5-1 to TRBJ2-1; TRBD2 matches 9 bases. In germline, CDR1 is SGHRS, CDR2 YFSETQ. The trim removed 1 base at V and 6 bases at J, leaving 5 bases unmatched. This CDR3 region has 15 residues. DNA of the CDR3: TGCGCCAGCAGCTTGCAGGGGACTAGCATCAATGAGCAGTTCTTC. Amino acid sequence: CASSLQGTSINEQFF.

Here the CDR3 reads CASSPMVTVTSGNTIYF. The CDR3, as DNA: TGTGCCAGCTCACCAATGGTAACGGTTACTTCTGGAAACACCATATATTTT. The chain joins TRBV18 to TRBJ1-3, with D unclear. Germline assignment: CDR1 KGHSH and CDR2 LQKENI. The V and J ends lost 2 bases and 1 base respectively, with 15 bases between them. This CDR3 has 17 residues.